This T cell receptor beta chain emerged from a study of long-term antiretroviral therapy in people with HIV. Findings and caveats of the study: The ART regimens used between about 2004 and 2018 may be less effective than current ones. Pre-ART clonal expansions dominated every time point's repertoire.

In the case of this clone: The target antigen is unknown.

V was clipped by 0 bases and J by 5 bases; unmatched bases: 10. Looked up from germline, CDR1 is SGHNT and CDR2 is YYREEE (reference sequence). The CDR3 runs to 16 residues. Researchers ran immunoSEQ v3.0 at survey level. The study targeted about 35,000-55,000 T-cell genomes per sample in sequencing. Profiling relied on immunoSEQ multiplex PCR, and the TCRdb table lists in-frame clones only, not all of them. The table includes 30,000 to 35,000 clones, about 85% detected once. At least two post-ART and at least one pre-ART PBMC sample were available for each donor. The TCR comes from a young man with HIV. Sequenced here: unsorted PBMCs, sampled 1.9 years after starting antiretroviral therapy. The rearrangement joins TRBV5-4 to TRBJ1-2; 7 bases fit TRBD1. The CDR3 reads CASSLEARDRVYGYTF. As DNA, the CDR3 is TGTGCCAGCAGCTTGGAGGCTCGGGACAGAGTTTATGGCTACACCTTC.